This TCR beta chain is drawn from a study of control samples from healthy donors and cancer patients. TCRdb's copy holds only in-frame clones and misses some; the assay was immunoSEQ multiplex PCR. The data contain tens of thousands of clones, roughly nine tenths of them singletons. The CDR3 runs to 16 residues. V shed 0 bases and J 0 bases; nucleotides not matched to a gene: 4. CDR1 and CDR2 from the germline V gene are SGHRS and YFSETQ. The V call is TRBV5-1, the J call TRBJ2-7; 9 bases fit TRBD1. The TCR was taken from a man aged 45-65 years with lung cancer. Material for sequencing was PBMCs. This chain's CDR3 is CASSLAGTGSSYEQYF. The CDR3 nucleotides are TGCGCCAGCAGCTTGGCCGGGACAGGGAGCTCCTACGAGCAGTACTTC. Filled out from reference TRBV5-1 and TRBJ2-7, the complete variable domain reads KAGVTQTPRYLIKTRGQQVTLSCSPISGHRSVSWYQQTPGQGLQFLFEYFSETQRNKGNFPGRFSGRQFSNSRSEMNVSTLELGDSALYLCASSLAGTGSSYEQYFGPGTRLTVT.